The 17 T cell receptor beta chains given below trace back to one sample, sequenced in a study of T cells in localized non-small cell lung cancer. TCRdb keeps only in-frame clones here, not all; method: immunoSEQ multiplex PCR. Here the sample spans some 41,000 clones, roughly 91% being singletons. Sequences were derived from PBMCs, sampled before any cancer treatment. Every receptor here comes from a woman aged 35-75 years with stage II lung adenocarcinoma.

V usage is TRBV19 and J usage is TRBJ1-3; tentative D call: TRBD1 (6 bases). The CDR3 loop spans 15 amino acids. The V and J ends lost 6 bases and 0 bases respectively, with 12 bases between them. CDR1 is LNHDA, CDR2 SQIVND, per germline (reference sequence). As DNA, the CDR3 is TGTGCCAGTAGCGGGGGCCCGAGCTCTGGAAACACCATATATTTT. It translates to CASSGGPSSGNTIYF.

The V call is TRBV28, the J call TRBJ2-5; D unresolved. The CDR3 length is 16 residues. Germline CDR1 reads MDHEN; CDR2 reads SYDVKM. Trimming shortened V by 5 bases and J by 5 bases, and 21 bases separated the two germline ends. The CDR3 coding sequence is TGTGCCAGCAGTACAGAACGGCGTAGATTCCAGGAGACCCAGTACTTC. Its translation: CASSTERRRFQETQYF.

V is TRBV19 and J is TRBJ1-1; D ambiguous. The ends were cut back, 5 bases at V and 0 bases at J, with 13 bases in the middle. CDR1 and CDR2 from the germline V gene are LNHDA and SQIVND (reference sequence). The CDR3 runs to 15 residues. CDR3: CASSGRAEMNTEAFF. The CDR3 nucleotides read TGTGCCAGTAGTGGTCGGGCTGAGATGAACACTGAAGCTTTCTTT.

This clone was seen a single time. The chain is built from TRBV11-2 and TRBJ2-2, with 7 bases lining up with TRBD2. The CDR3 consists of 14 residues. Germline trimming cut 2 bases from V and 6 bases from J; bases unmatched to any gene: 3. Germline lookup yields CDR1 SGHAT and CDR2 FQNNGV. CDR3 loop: CASSLFRGAGELFF. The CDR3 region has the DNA TGTGCCAGCAGCTTATTCCGGGGGGCCGGGGAGCTGTTTTTT.

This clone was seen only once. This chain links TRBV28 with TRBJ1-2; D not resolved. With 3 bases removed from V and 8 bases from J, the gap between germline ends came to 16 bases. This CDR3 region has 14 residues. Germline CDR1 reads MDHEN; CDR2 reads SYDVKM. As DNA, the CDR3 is TGTGCCAGCAGTTTTGGTCATGGGCACAGCGGCTACACCTTC. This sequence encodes CASSFGHGHSGYTF.

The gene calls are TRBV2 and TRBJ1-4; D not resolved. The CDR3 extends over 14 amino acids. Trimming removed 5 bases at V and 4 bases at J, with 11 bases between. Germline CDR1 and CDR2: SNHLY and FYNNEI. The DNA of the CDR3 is TGTGCCAGCAGTACCCGGGCCTATAATGAAAAACTGTTTTTT. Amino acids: CASSTRAYNEKLFF. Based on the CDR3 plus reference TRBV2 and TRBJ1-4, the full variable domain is EPEVTQTPSHQVTQMGQEVILRCVPISNHLYFYWYRQILGQKVEFLVSFYNNEISEKSEIFDDQFSVERPDGSNFTLKIRSTKLEDSAMYFCASSTRAYNEKLFFGSGTQLSVL.

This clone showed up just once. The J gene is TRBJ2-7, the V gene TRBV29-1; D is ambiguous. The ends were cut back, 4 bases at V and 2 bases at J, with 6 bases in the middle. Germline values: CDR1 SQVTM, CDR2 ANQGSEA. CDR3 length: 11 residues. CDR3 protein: CSVGSAYEQYF. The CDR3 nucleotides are TGCAGCGTTGGTTCAGCCTACGAGCAGTACTTC.

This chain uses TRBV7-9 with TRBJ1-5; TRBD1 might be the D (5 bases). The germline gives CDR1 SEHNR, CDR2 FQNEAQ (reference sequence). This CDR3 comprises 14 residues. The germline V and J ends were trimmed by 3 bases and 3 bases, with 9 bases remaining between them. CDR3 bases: TGTGCCAGCAGCTTGGCGACAGCCAATCAGCCCCAGCATTTT. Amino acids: CASSLATANQPQHF.

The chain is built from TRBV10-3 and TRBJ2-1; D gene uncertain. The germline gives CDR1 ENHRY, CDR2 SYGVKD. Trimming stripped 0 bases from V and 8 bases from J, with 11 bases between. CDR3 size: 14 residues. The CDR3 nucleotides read TGTGCCATCAGTGAGTCGGCTACCACCCATGAGCAGTTCTTC. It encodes CAISESATTHEQFF.

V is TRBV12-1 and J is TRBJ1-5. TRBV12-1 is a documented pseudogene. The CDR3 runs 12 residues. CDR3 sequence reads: CASSLYNQPQHF. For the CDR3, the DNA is TGTGCCAGCAGCTTATACAATCAGCCCCAGCATTTT.

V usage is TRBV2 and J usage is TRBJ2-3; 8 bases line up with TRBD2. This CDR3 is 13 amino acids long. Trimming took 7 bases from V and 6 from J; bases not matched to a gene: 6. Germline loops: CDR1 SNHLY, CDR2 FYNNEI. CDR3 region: CASNSGVGDTQYF. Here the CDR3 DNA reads TGTGCCAGCAATAGCGGGGTTGGGGATACGCAGTATTTT.

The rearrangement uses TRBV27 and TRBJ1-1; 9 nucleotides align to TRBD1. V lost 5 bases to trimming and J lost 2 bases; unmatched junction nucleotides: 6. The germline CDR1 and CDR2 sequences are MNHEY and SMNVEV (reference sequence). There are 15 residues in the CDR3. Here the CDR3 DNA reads TGTGCCAGCAGTCTCTCGACAGGGGGAAACACTGAAGCTTTCTTT. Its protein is CASSLSTGGNTEAFF.

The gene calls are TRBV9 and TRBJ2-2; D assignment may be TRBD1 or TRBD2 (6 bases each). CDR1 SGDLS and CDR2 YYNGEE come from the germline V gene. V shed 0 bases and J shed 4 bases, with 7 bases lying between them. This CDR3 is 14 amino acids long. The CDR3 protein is CASSVGGATGELFF. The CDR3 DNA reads TGTGCCAGCAGCGTAGGGGGGGCCACCGGGGAGCTGTTTTTT.

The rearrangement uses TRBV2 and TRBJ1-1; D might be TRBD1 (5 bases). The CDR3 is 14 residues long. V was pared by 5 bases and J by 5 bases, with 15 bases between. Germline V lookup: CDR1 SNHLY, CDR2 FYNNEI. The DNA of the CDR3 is TGTGCCAGCAGTTCATTTCCTGGACAAACTGAAGCTTTCTTT. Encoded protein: CASSSFPGQTEAFF.

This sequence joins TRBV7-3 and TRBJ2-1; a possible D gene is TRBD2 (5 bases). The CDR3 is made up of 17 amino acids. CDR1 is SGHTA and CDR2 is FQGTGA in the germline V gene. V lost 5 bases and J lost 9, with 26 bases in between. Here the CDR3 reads CASSDGESSPGRLEQFF. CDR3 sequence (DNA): TGTGCCAGCAGCGATGGGGAGTCTAGCCCCGGCCGCCTTGAGCAGTTCTTC.

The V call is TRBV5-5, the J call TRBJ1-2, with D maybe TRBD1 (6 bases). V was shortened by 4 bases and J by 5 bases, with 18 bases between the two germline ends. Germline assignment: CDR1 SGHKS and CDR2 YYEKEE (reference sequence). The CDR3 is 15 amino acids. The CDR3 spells CASSPETTGRYGYTF. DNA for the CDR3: TGTGCCAGCAGCCCCGAGACGACAGGCCGATATGGCTACACCTTC. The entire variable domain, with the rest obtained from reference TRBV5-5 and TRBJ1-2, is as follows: DAGVTQSPTHLIKTRGQQVTLRCSPISGHKSVSWYQQVLGQGPQFIFQYYEKEERGRGNFPDRFSARQFPNYSSELNVNALLLGDSALYLCASSPETTGRYGYTFGSGTRLTVV.

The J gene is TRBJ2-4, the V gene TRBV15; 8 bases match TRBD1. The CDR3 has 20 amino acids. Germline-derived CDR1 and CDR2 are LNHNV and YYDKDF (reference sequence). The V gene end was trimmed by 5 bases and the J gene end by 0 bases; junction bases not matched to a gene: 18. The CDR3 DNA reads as TGTGCCACCAGCGGCCCCGACAGGGGAACAGCCCGAATAGCCAAAAACATTCAGTACTTC. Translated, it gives CATSGPDRGTARIAKNIQYF.